These 11 T cell receptor beta chains share one sample of origin, sequenced in a study of blood T cell repertoires in COVID-19. TCRdb keeps only in-frame clones here, not all; method: immunoSEQ multiplex PCR. This sample has approximately 85,000 clones, with 86% found just once. Sequencing used peripheral blood. These receptors originate from a man between 45 and 60 years old with active or convalescent COVID-19.

CDR3 in amino acids: CSVEVQGDGANVLTF. The CDR3, as DNA: TGCAGCGTTGAAGTCCAGGGGGATGGGGCCAACGTCCTGACTTTC. J is TRBJ2-6 and V is TRBV29-1; 7 bases map to TRBD1. Germline trimming cut 1 base from V and 3 bases from J; bases unmatched to any gene: 3. CDR3 length: 15 residues. Germline loops: CDR1 SQVTM, CDR2 ANQGSEA.

This chain connects TRBV24-1 to TRBJ2-1; TRBD2 agrees at 14 bases. The CDR3 is 12 residues long. J gave up 12 bases and V 9 bases, and 3 bases lay outside the gene matches. Germline CDR1 KGHDR, CDR2 SFDVKD. The DNA for the CDR3 is TGTGCCACCGGACTAGCGGGAGGATGGCAGTTCTTC. Its translation is CATGLAGGWQFF.

J is TRBJ2-5 and V is TRBV5-8; 9 nucleotides match TRBD1. J gave up 2 bases and V 1 base, and 15 bases lay outside the gene matches. This CDR3 contains 19 residues. Germline V gives CDR1 SGHTS, CDR2 YDEGEE. DNA for the CDR3: TGTGCCAGCAGCTTGTTTCGGGGGTTCGGGACAGGGTCACAAGAGACCCAGTACTTC. It translates to CASSLFRGFGTGSQETQYF.

This chain uses TRBV5-1 with TRBJ2-6; maybe TRBD1 (6 bases). CDR1 is SGHRS, CDR2 YFSETQ, per germline. The CDR3 is made up of 15 amino acids. Trimming left V 1 base short and J 2 bases short, with 7 bases between. The chain's CDR3 is CASSLTGTGANVLTF. Written as DNA, the CDR3 is TGCGCCAGCAGCTTGACAGGGACTGGGGCCAACGTCCTGACTTTC.

The gene calls are TRBV5-4 and TRBJ2-3, with 7 bases lining up with TRBD2. CDR1 is SGHNT, CDR2 YYREEE, per germline (reference sequence). The CDR3 has 16 amino acids. The J segment lost 3 bases and the V segment lost 1 base, leaving 8 bases of the junction unmatched. The CDR3 spells CASSLLGQGLTDTQYF. CDR3 DNA: TGTGCCAGCAGCTTGTTGGGTCAGGGACTAACAGATACGCAGTATTTT.

The chain carries TRBV5-6 and TRBJ1-6; 8 nucleotides agree with TRBD1. The ends lost 4 bases at V and 6 bases at J; junction bases unmatched: 6. This CDR3 region has 15 residues. The germline V gene has CDR1 SGHDT and CDR2 YYEEEE. The CDR3 coding sequence is TGTGCCAGCAGCGAATTGGACAGGGTTAATTCACCCCTCCACTTT. Protein product: CASSELDRVNSPLHF.

DNA of the CDR3: TGTGCCAGCAGCGTAGCCCCGGCCAGGGCGGCCGGGGAGCTGTTTTTT. Translation gives CASSVAPARAAGELFF. The chain couples TRBV9 to TRBJ2-2; maybe TRBD1 (5 bases). The CDR3 is made up of 16 amino acids. Trimming stripped 0 bases from V and 6 bases from J, with 15 bases between. Germline assignment: CDR1 SGDLS and CDR2 YYNGEE.

For the CDR3, the DNA is TGTGCCAGCAGCGCCAACAAAGGACAGGTGAACACTGAAGCTTTCTTT. It yields the protein CASSANKGQVNTEAFF. The V and J genes are TRBV7-6 and TRBJ1-1, with TRBD1 matching 7 bases. Germline CDR1 SGHVS, CDR2 FNYEAQ. The CDR3 totals 16 residues. V shed 5 bases and J 0 bases; nucleotides not matched to a gene: 9.

J is TRBJ2-1 and V is TRBV10-3; 10 nucleotides match TRBD2. Germline-derived CDR1 and CDR2 are ENHRY and SYGVKD. CDR3 length: 20 residues. Losses at the gene ends were 6 bases for V and 4 bases for J; bases not matched to a gene: 21. The CDR3 bases are TGTGCCATCAGGGTTGAAGGCCATAAGACCGGGACTAGCGCGTACAATGAGCAGTTCTTC. Protein: CAIRVEGHKTGTSAYNEQFF.

The chain joins TRBV30 to TRBJ1-2, with 7 nucleotides matching TRBD1. The CDR3 covers 14 residues. J lost 8 bases, V lost 3 bases, and 12 bases had no gene match. Germline CDR1 is GTSNPN and CDR2 is SVGIG (reference sequence). CDR3 DNA: TGTGCCTGGAGACCGGGACAGCTCATTCGAGGCTACACCTTC. The encoded protein is CAWRPGQLIRGYTF. The full variable domain, with the rest looked up from reference TRBV30 and TRBJ1-2, is SQTIHQWPATLVQPVGSPLSLECTVEGTSNPNLYWYRQAAGRGLQLLFYSVGIGQISSEVPQNLSASRPQDRQFILSSKKLLLSDSGFYLCAWRPGQLIRGYTFGSGTRLTVV.

This clone was detected once. The V and J genes are TRBV6-6 and TRBJ1-6; D unclear. Germline CDR1 reads MNHNY; CDR2 reads SVGAGI (reference sequence). This CDR3 contains 14 residues. V shed 10 bases and J shed 8 bases, with 18 bases lying between them. The CDR3 loop is CATQSTRADSPLHF. CDR3 DNA: TGTGCCACTCAGAGTACGAGGGCCGATTCACCCCTCCACTTT.